The 11 T cell receptor beta chains in this list originate from one sample, sequenced in a study of blood T cell repertoires in COVID-19. Repertoires were generated with immunoSEQ multiplex PCR, while TCRdb's copy carries only in-frame clones and drops some. The sample gives about 260,000 clones, around 83% of which show up once; less than 2% is in the top ten. The specimen sequenced was peripheral blood. All receptors come from a woman in her thirties or forties who had recovered from COVID-19.

The rearrangement joins TRBV7-2 to TRBJ2-7, with D perhaps TRBD2 (6 bases). CDR3 size: 13 residues. The V end was cut by 4 bases, the J end by 5 bases, with 12 bases between. The V gene's germline CDR1 is SGHTA and CDR2 FQGNSA. The CDR3, as DNA: TGTGCCAGCAGCTACCCGGGGGTCGACGAGCAGTACTTC. Translation gives CASSYPGVDEQYF.

The chain employs TRBV29-1 and TRBJ2-3; D is unclear. Germline V CDR1 and CDR2: SQVTM, ANQGSEA. The CDR3 totals 11 residues. Trimming pared 7 bases from V and 7 bases from J, leaving 12 bases between. This chain's CDR3 is CSATLSNTQYF. CDR3 coding DNA: TGCAGCGCCACCCTTAGCAATACGCAGTATTTT.

The rearrangement uses TRBV7-9 and TRBJ1-4; no clear D. CDR3 size: 15 residues. V gave up 5 bases and J gave up 0 bases, with 10 bases separating them. Per germline, CDR1 SEHNR and CDR2 FQNEAQ (reference sequence). CDR3 sequence (DNA): TGTGCCAGCAGCCCCGGGGTTACAACTAATGAAAAACTGTTTTTT. Protein: CASSPGVTTNEKLFF.

The chain recombines TRBV5-1 with TRBJ2-7; 7 bases map to TRBD1. CDR1 and CDR2 from the germline V gene are SGHRS and YFSETQ. The CDR3 is made up of 14 amino acids. With 3 bases clipped from V and 6 bases from J, the junction kept 9 bases outside the gene matches. The CDR3 spells CASSSLQGMAEQYF. The CDR3 DNA is TGCGCCAGCAGCTCCCTACAGGGGATGGCCGAGCAGTACTTC.

On this clone itself: Other DNA sequences in this sample translate to the same CDR3. The chain recombines TRBV12-3 or TRBV12-4 with TRBJ2-5, with a weak D call TRBD1 (5 bases). The CDR3 totals 13 residues. Trimming shortened V by 6 bases and J by 4 bases, and 12 bases separated the two germline ends. CDR3 sequence (DNA): TGTGCCAGCAGCTTCTCAGGGCGAGAGACCCAGTACTTC. It specifies CASSFSGRETQYF.

This chain links TRBV10-3 with TRBJ1-4; D is unresolved. V was cut by 0 bases and J by 6 bases, with 8 bases left in between. Germline CDR1 is ENHRY and CDR2 is SYGVKD. CDR3 size: 14 residues. The CDR3 bases are TGTGCCATCAGTGAGTCGAGGGTTTATGAAAAACTGTTTTTT. Encoded protein: CAISESRVYEKLFF.

This clone has just a few counts. V and J are TRBV3-1 (or the pseudogene TRBV3-2) and TRBJ1-4; D is uncertain. This CDR3 region has 16 residues. V was cut by 0 bases and J by 4 bases, with 12 bases left in between. The V gene's germline CDR1 is LGHDT and CDR2 YNNKEL (reference sequence). The CDR3: CASSQEYATFNEKLFF. Written as DNA, the CDR3 is TGTGCCAGCAGCCAAGAGTATGCGACTTTTAATGAAAAACTGTTTTTT.

Only one count was recorded for this clone. J is TRBJ2-6 and V is TRBV5-1; D uncertain. Germline V lookup: CDR1 SGHRS, CDR2 YFSETQ. V was cut by 0 bases and J by 1 base, with 8 bases left in between. The CDR3 contains 16 residues. Written as DNA, the CDR3 is TGCGCCAGCAGCTTGGCCATGGCATCTGGGGCCAACGTCCTGACTTTC. Protein sequence: CASSLAMASGANVLTF.

V is TRBV5-4 and J is TRBJ1-1; 10 bases are shared with TRBD1. The J segment lost 11 bases and the V segment lost 4 bases, leaving 11 bases of the junction unmatched. The germline V gene encodes CDR1 SGHNT and CDR2 YYREEE (reference sequence). This CDR3 is 14 amino acids long. The CDR3 DNA follows: TGTGCCAGCAGCCCGGACAGGGGGGGTTCGTACGCTTTCTTT. This encodes CASSPDRGGSYAFF.

The chain recombines TRBV7-2 with TRBJ2-7, with D unresolved. V dropped 2 bases and J dropped 0 bases, with 8 bases sitting between them. Germline V gene lookup returns CDR1 SGHTA and CDR2 FQGNSA. This CDR3 spans 14 amino acids. CDR3 coding DNA: TGTGCCAGCAGCTTAAGCACGAACTCCTACGAGCAGTACTTC. Translation gives CASSLSTNSYEQYF.

This clone appeared once. V gene TRBV5-5 combines with J gene TRBJ2-7; TRBD1 aligns across 9 bases. CDR1 is SGHKS and CDR2 is YYEKEE in the germline V gene (reference sequence). Losses at the gene ends were 7 bases for V and 5 bases for J; bases not matched to a gene: 10. CDR3 length equals 14 residues. CDR3 nucleotides: TGTGCCAGCGCGACAGGGACAGGGAGAAACGAGCAGTACTTC. Amino acid sequence: CASATGTGRNEQYF.